The 22 T cell receptor beta chains presented below share a single source sample, sequenced in a study of T cell changes during pregnancy in multiple sclerosis. The data were produced by immunoSEQ multiplex PCR, yet TCRdb's version contains in-frame clones alone and is incomplete. The sample lists 57,000 or so clones, approximately 90% seen once, with roughly 3.6% in the top ten. The input for sequencing was peripheral blood, taken after pregnancy. The receptors originated from a female donor in good health, enrolled as a control in a pregnancy study.

CDR3 in DNA: TGTGCCAGCAGCCCTCCACAGGGGTTGGCCGGGGAGCTGTTTTTT. It codes for CASSPPQGLAGELFF. This chain uses TRBV11-2 with TRBJ2-2, with TRBD1 matching over 7 bases. The CDR3 contains 15 residues. CDR1 and CDR2 from the germline V gene are SGHAT and FQNNGV. V shed 5 bases and J 6 bases; nucleotides not matched to a gene: 9.

The V gene is TRBV4-3, the J gene TRBJ2-3; the match to TRBD2 covers 7 bases. V lost 1 base and J lost 1; bases outside the gene matches: 5. In germline, CDR1 is LGHNA, CDR2 YSLEER. This CDR3 is built from 16 residues. CDR3: CASSQGGGPRTDTQYF. Written as DNA, the CDR3 is TGCGCCAGCAGCCAAGGCGGGGGTCCCCGCACAGATACGCAGTATTTT.

Details on this clone: Germline is not matched at one junction end, which may reflect a read error. The rearrangement links TRBV7-8 to TRBJ2-7; D not resolved. The CDR3 covers 13 residues. CDR1 SGHVS and CDR2 FQNEAQ come from the germline V gene. CDR3 bases: TGTGCCAGCAGCTTAGGGGCCTCCAACGAGCAGTACTTC. It encodes CASSLGASNEQYF.

The gene calls are TRBV9 and TRBJ2-1; TRBD2 matches at 16 bases. The CDR3 has 16 amino acids. CDR1 and CDR2 from the germline V gene are SGDLS and YYNGEE. V was pared by 4 bases and J by 10 bases, with 8 bases of the junction left unmatched. This chain's CDR3 is CASSPGLAGGVWEQFF. The CDR3 DNA sequence: TGTGCCAGCAGCCCGGGACTAGCGGGGGGGGTCTGGGAGCAGTTCTTC. The full variable domain, with the rest looked up from reference TRBV9 and TRBJ2-1, is DSGVTQTPKHLITATGQRVTLRCSPRSGDLSVYWYQQSLDQGLQFLIQYYNGEERAKGNILERFSAQQFPDLHSELNLSSLELGDSALYFCASSPGLAGGVWEQFFGPGTRLTVL.

This chain connects TRBV28 to TRBJ2-1; possible D gene TRBD2, 6 bases. The CDR3 length is 15 residues. Trimming shortened V by 2 bases and J by 3 bases, and 11 bases separated the two germline ends. Germline V gives CDR1 MDHEN, CDR2 SYDVKM. The CDR3 region is CASSLAGKGYNEQFF. As DNA, the CDR3 is TGTGCCAGCAGTTTAGCGGGGAAAGGCTACAATGAGCAGTTCTTC. The entire variable domain, with the rest obtained from reference TRBV28 and TRBJ2-1, is as follows: DVKVTQSSRYLVKRTGEKVFLECVQDMDHENMFWYRQDPGLGLRLIYFSYDVKMKEKGDIPEGYSVSREKKERFSLILESASTNQTSMYLCASSLAGKGYNEQFFGPGTRLTVL.

The V gene is TRBV4-2, the J gene TRBJ1-4; D not certain. Per the germline V gene, CDR1 is LGHNA and CDR2 is YNFKEQ. The CDR3 is 15 residues long. V lost 4 bases and J 3 bases, leaving 12 bases between the germline ends. Here the CDR3 DNA reads TGTGCCAGCAGCCCTCAGGAGGGAGCTAATGAAAAACTGTTTTTT. It encodes CASSPQEGANEKLFF.

This chain joins TRBV5-1 and TRBJ2-3, with TRBD2 as a possible D gene (7 bases). Germline CDR1 SGHRS, CDR2 YFSETQ. V dropped 2 bases and J dropped 6 bases, with 16 bases sitting between them. CDR3 length: 15 amino acids. CDR3 sequence (DNA): TGCGCCAGCAGCTTTAGGGGGGGGGCTTCGGATACGCAGTATTTT. Translating it yields CASSFRGGASDTQYF.

This chain connects TRBV11-3 to TRBJ2-7; TRBD1 agrees at 7 bases. Trimming took 5 bases from V and 0 from J; bases not matched to a gene: 7. The CDR3 length is 15 residues. Germline assignment: CDR1 SGHNT and CDR2 YENEEA. CDR3 sequence: CASSQSGQDSYEQYF. The CDR3 DNA sequence: TGTGCCAGCAGCCAGAGCGGACAGGACTCCTACGAGCAGTACTTC.

The rearrangement joins TRBV9 to TRBJ2-7, with TRBD1 matching over 10 bases. Germline values: CDR1 SGDLS, CDR2 YYNGEE. The CDR3 contains 15 residues. Trimming at V came to 4 bases and at J to 0 bases, leaving 4 bases not matched to a gene. Here the CDR3 DNA reads TGTGCCAGCAGCCCACGGACAGGGGGCTCCTACGAGCAGTACTTC. Amino acids: CASSPRTGGSYEQYF.

The J gene is TRBJ2-1, the V gene TRBV19, with 7 bases identical to TRBD1. V was clipped by 7 bases and J by 7 bases; unmatched bases: 4. The CDR3 length is 12 residues. CDR1 is LNHDA, CDR2 SQIVND, per germline (reference sequence). CDR3 protein: CASNTGANEQFF. The CDR3 bases are TGTGCCAGTAATACAGGGGCAAATGAGCAGTTCTTC.

The rearrangement joins TRBV4-3 to TRBJ2-1; TRBD2 agrees at 8 bases. The CDR3 totals 16 residues. Germline V gene data show CDR1 as LGHNA and CDR2 as YSLEER. Trimming took 5 bases from V and 4 from J; bases not matched to a gene: 10. In DNA, the CDR3 is TGCGCCAGCAGCTCCCGAGGAGCGGGGGCGTACAATGAGCAGTTCTTC. Its translation is CASSSRGAGAYNEQFF.

The chain employs TRBV28 and TRBJ2-7; maybe TRBD2 (5 bases). The V and J ends lost 7 bases and 6 bases respectively, with 10 bases between them. The CDR3 sequence is 11 residues long. CDR1 is MDHEN and CDR2 is SYDVKM in the germline V gene. The CDR3 nucleotides are TGTGCCAGCACTCGGAGGAGCGAGCAGTACTTC. It specifies CASTRRSEQYF.

V is TRBV6-5 and J is TRBJ2-2; D not certain. Germline CDR1 and CDR2: MNHEY and SVGAGI. Trimming removed 5 bases from V and 4 bases from J, with 8 bases in between. The CDR3 contains 13 residues. Here the CDR3 DNA reads TGTGCCAGCAGTATAGAGCCCACCGGGGAGCTGTTTTTT. This gives the protein CASSIEPTGELFF.

The rearrangement links TRBV7-9 to TRBJ1-1, with D tentatively TRBD1 (6 bases). Trimming cost V 5 bases and J 5 bases, with 15 bases left between them. The germline V gene encodes CDR1 SEHNR and CDR2 FQNEAQ (reference sequence). The length of the CDR3 is 14 residues. The CDR3 DNA reads TGTGCCAGCAGCCAGGGGCGGTTGGAAACTGAAGCTTTCTTT. This sequence encodes CASSQGRLETEAFF. The whole variable domain, remainder taken from reference TRBV7-9 and TRBJ1-1, is DTGVSQNPRHKITKRGQNVTFRCDPISEHNRLYWYRQTLGQGPEFLTYFQNEAQLEKSRLLSDRFSAERPKGSFSTLEIQRTEQGDSAMYLCASSQGRLETEAFFGQGTRLTVV.

V is TRBV29-1 and J is TRBJ2-7; D may be TRBD2 (5 bases). Deletions cut 4 bases from V and 6 bases from J, with 7 bases between. Per the germline V gene, CDR1 is SQVTM and CDR2 is ANQGSEA. The CDR3 sequence is 10 residues long. In DNA, the CDR3 is TGCAGCGTTGGAGGGAGCGAGCAGTACTTC. Protein sequence: CSVGGSEQYF.

This chain links TRBV7-2 with TRBJ2-5; D perhaps matches TRBD1 (5 bases). The DNA end lines up better with TRBJ2-7; the J call may be wrong. Germline V gene lookup returns CDR1 SGHTA and CDR2 FQGNSA. The CDR3 totals 14 residues. The CDR3 protein is CASSLGGTTYEQYF. The CDR3 DNA reads TGTGCCAGCAGCTTAGGGGGCACCACCTACGAGCAGTACTTC.

The chain has TRBV2 and TRBJ1-2; tentatively, D is TRBD1 (6 bases). Germline CDR1 and CDR2: SNHLY and FYNNEI. V lost 2 bases to trimming and J lost 4 bases, with 14 bases between them. CDR3 size: 15 residues. The CDR3 coding sequence is TGTGCCAGCAGTGAAAAGACGGGGGGCAGCTATGGCTACACCTTC. Protein product: CASSEKTGGSYGYTF.

This clone was observed a single time. This sequence joins TRBV29-1 and TRBJ1-2; TRBD1 agrees at 11 bases. CDR1 and CDR2 from the germline V gene are SQVTM and ANQGSEA. This CDR3 contains 14 residues. Losses at the gene ends were 7 bases for V and 4 bases for J; bases not matched to a gene: 8. CDR3 residues: CSAQGQGVLYGYTF. The CDR3 bases are TGCAGCGCTCAGGGACAGGGGGTACTCTATGGCTACACCTTC.

The genes are TRBV5-5 and TRBJ2-1; 10 bases map to TRBD2. Germline CDR1 and CDR2: SGHKS and YYEKEE (reference sequence). This CDR3 has 15 residues. V trimming: 2 bases; J trimming: 7 bases; junction bases outside the gene matches: 6. As DNA, the CDR3 is TGTGCCAGCAGCTTAGGGACTAGCGTGGGGAATGAGCAGTTCTTC. This translates into CASSLGTSVGNEQFF.

The chain employs TRBV18 and TRBJ2-7; D is perhaps TRBD1 (5 bases). The germline V gene has CDR1 KGHSH and CDR2 LQKENI. This CDR3 spans 14 amino acids. The V end was cut by 1 base, the J end by 3 bases, with 10 bases between. CDR3 protein: CASSPLRDGYEQYF. Written as DNA, the CDR3 is TGTGCCAGCTCACCACTCAGGGATGGCTACGAGCAGTACTTC.

This chain joins TRBV7-2 and TRBJ2-5; no clear D. Between the trimmed V and J ends, which lost 5 bases and 4 bases, there was a span of 20 bases. Germline CDR1 is SGHTA and CDR2 is FQGNSA. CDR3 length equals 16 residues. CDR3 protein: CASSLYVLGEAETQYF. CDR3 bases: TGTGCCAGCAGCCTATACGTTCTAGGTGAGGCAGAGACCCAGTACTTC. Complete variable domain (other parts from reference TRBV7-2 and TRBJ2-5): GAGVSQSPSNKVTEKGKDVELRCDPISGHTALYWYRQSLGQGLEFLIYFQGNSAPDKSGLPSDRFSAERTGGSVSTLTIQRTQQEDSAVYLCASSLYVLGEAETQYFGPGTRLLVL.

The chain uses TRBV5-5 and TRBJ2-2; 7 bases match TRBD1. Germline CDR1 and CDR2: SGHKS and YYEKEE (reference sequence). V shed 3 bases, J shed 3 bases, and the junction held 2 bases outside the gene matches. The CDR3 length is 14 residues. The CDR3 DNA reads TGTGCCAGCAGCTCGGGACAGTACACCGGGGAGCTGTTTTTT. It is translated as CASSSGQYTGELFF.